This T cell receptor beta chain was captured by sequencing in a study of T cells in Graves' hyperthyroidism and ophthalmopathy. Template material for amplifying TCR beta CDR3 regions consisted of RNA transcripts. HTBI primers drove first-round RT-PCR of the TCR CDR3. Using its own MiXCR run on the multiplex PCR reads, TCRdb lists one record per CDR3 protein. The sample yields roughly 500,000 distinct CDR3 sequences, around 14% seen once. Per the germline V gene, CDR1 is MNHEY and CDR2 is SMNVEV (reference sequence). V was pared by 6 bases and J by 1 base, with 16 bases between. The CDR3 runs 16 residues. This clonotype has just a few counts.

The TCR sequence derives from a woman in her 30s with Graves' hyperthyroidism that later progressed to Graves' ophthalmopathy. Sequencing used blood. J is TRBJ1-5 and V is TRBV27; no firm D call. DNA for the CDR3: TGTGCCAGCAGCCCCACCCACGGTTTGAGCAATCAGCCCCAGCATTTT. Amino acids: CASSPTHGLSNQPQHF.